This T cell receptor beta chain was obtained from a study of T-cell memory formation after mild COVID-19. This clonotype was seen a handful of times. TCRdb itself ran the 5' RACE reads through MiXCR, one entry per CDR3 protein. The profile shows more than 300,000 distinct CDR3 sequences, around 15% of them singletons. Source material: PBMCs or a T cell subset sorted from them (not recorded which). The sequence came from a man between 18 and 35 years old who had mild COVID-19 (a few samples of this study predate the infection). Cell type and time point are not known.

The CDR3 DNA reads as TGTGCCAGCTCACCACGGGGACAGCAGAACACTGAAGCTTTCTTT. It encodes CASSPRGQQNTEAFF. The rearrangement links TRBV18 to TRBJ1-1; 7 bases match TRBD1. This CDR3 is 15 amino acids long. J lost 1 base, V lost 1 base, and 3 bases had no gene match. Germline-derived CDR1 and CDR2 are KGHSH and LQKENI. The full variable domain, with the rest looked up from reference TRBV18 and TRBJ1-1, is NAGVMQNPRHLVRRRGQEARLRCSPMKGHSHVYWYRQLPEEGLKFMVYLQKENIIDESGMPKERFSAEFPKEGPSILRIQQVVRGDSAAYFCASSPRGQQNTEAFFGQGTRLTVV.